These 16 T cell receptor beta chains share one sample of origin, sequenced in a study of blood T cell repertoires in COVID-19. Method: immunoSEQ multiplex PCR; TCRdb's copy keeps in-frame clones and lacks some. This table holds more than 150,000 clones, around 85% found once. The material sequenced was peripheral blood. The receptors were sampled from a woman of 80 years or more with acute or convalescent COVID-19.

The chain couples TRBV5-5 to TRBJ1-3; perhaps TRBD1 as D (6 bases). The CDR3 has 12 amino acids. The V and J ends lost 0 bases and 8 bases respectively, with 6 bases between them. Germline assignment: CDR1 SGHKS and CDR2 YYEKEE (reference sequence). CDR3 bases: TGTGCCAGCAGCTTGGCAGGGGACACCATATATTTT. Translation gives CASSLAGDTIYF. The full variable domain, with the rest looked up from reference TRBV5-5 and TRBJ1-3, is DAGVTQSPTHLIKTRGQQVTLRCSPISGHKSVSWYQQVLGQGPQFIFQYYEKEERGRGNFPDRFSARQFPNYSSELNVNALLLGDSALYLCASSLAGDTIYFGEGSWLTVV.

V is TRBV5-5 and J is TRBJ1-5; no reliable D call. Per germline, CDR1 SGHKS and CDR2 YYEKEE (reference sequence). The CDR3 contains 15 residues. With 4 bases removed from V and 0 bases from J, the gap between germline ends came to 11 bases. The CDR3 spells CASSPSGNSNQPQHF. The CDR3 region has the DNA TGTGCCAGCAGCCCATCCGGGAATAGCAATCAGCCCCAGCATTTT. Combining the CDR3 with reference TRBV5-5 and TRBJ1-5 gives the whole variable domain DAGVTQSPTHLIKTRGQQVTLRCSPISGHKSVSWYQQVLGQGPQFIFQYYEKEERGRGNFPDRFSARQFPNYSSELNVNALLLGDSALYLCASSPSGNSNQPQHFGDGTRLSIL.

The chain is built from TRBV3-1 (or the pseudogene TRBV3-2) and TRBJ1-2, with D unresolved. This CDR3 region has 14 residues. CDR1 is LGHDT and CDR2 is YNNKEL in the germline V gene (reference sequence). Trimming took 0 bases from V and 6 from J, leaving 11 bases between them. CDR3 sequence reads: CASSQELAGHGYTF. CDR3 nucleotide sequence: TGTGCCAGCAGCCAAGAACTGGCAGGCCATGGCTACACCTTC.

The rearrangement joins TRBV2 to TRBJ1-5; maybe TRBD1 (5 bases). The CDR3 is 13 amino acids. From germline, CDR1 is SNHLY and CDR2 FYNNEI. V lost 10 bases, J lost 2 bases, and 12 bases lay in between. The CDR3 region has the DNA TGTGCCACCACACCGGGGGGCAATCAGCCCCAGCATTTT. As protein: CATTPGGNQPQHF.

V usage is TRBV4-1 and J usage is TRBJ2-1; 7 bases line up with TRBD1. Germline V lookup: CDR1 MGHRA, CDR2 YSYEKL. Unmatched junction bases numbered 7, after V lost 6 bases and J lost 8 bases. CDR3 length equals 13 residues. The CDR3 coding sequence is TGCGCCAGCAGACTCGACAGGGCGGATGAGCAGTTCTTC. Protein sequence: CASRLDRADEQFF.

The rearrangement uses TRBV5-5 and TRBJ1-1, with 8 bases fitting TRBD1. J was trimmed by 4 bases and V by 4 bases; bases with no gene match: 3. Germline V CDR1 and CDR2: SGHKS, YYEKEE (reference sequence). The CDR3 runs 13 residues. The CDR3, as DNA: TGTGCCAGCAGCATGGACAGGGTCACTGAAGCTTTCTTT. This encodes CASSMDRVTEAFF.

The J gene is TRBJ1-6, the V gene TRBV27; D call uncertain. The CDR3 is 13 amino acids. Germline V gives CDR1 MNHEY, CDR2 SMNVEV (reference sequence). V lost 7 bases to trimming and J lost 8 bases, with 12 bases between them. The CDR3 region has the DNA TGTGCCAGCAACGAGGGTCGGTATTCACCCCTCCACTTT. As protein: CASNEGRYSPLHF.

This clone showed up just a few times. The rearrangement uses TRBV5-6 and TRBJ2-5; 7 bases are shared with TRBD1. CDR3 length equals 15 residues. Germline V gene lookup returns CDR1 SGHDT and CDR2 YYEEEE. The J segment lost 0 bases and the V segment lost 0 bases, leaving 2 bases of the junction unmatched. CDR3: CASSLAGGDQETQYF. The CDR3, as DNA: TGTGCCAGCAGCTTGGCAGGGGGTGACCAAGAGACCCAGTACTTC.

The chain couples TRBV18 to TRBJ2-6; TRBD2 agrees at 12 bases. Germline assignment: CDR1 KGHSH and CDR2 LQKENI. J gave up 0 bases and V 6 bases, and 6 bases lay outside the gene matches. The CDR3 has 18 residues. CDR3 region: CASSPSSGGASGANVLTF. CDR3 bases: TGTGCCAGCTCGCCATCTAGCGGGGGGGCCTCTGGGGCCAACGTCCTGACTTTC. The variable domain in full, with the rest retrieved from reference TRBV18 and TRBJ2-6, is NAGVMQNPRHLVRRRGQEARLRCSPMKGHSHVYWYRQLPEEGLKFMVYLQKENIIDESGMPKERFSAEFPKEGPSILRIQQVVRGDSAAYFCASSPSSGGASGANVLTFGAGSRLTVL.

The J gene is TRBJ1-2, the V gene TRBV29-1, with a tentative D call TRBD1 (5 bases). Germline lookup yields CDR1 SQVTM and CDR2 ANQGSEA. The V and J ends lost 7 bases and 12 bases respectively, with 15 bases between them. CDR3 length: 10 amino acids. The CDR3 here is CSGGEGEHTF. As DNA, the CDR3 is TGCAGCGGCGGGGAAGGGGAACACACCTTC.

The chain carries TRBV11-2 and TRBJ1-1, with D hard to call. The germline CDR1 and CDR2 sequences are SGHAT and FQNNGV. CDR3 size: 14 residues. V was cut by 5 bases and J by 5 bases, with 15 bases left in between. The CDR3 region is CASSLLPGGTEAFF. CDR3 coding DNA: TGTGCCAGCAGCCTACTCCCGGGAGGGACTGAAGCTTTCTTT. The whole variable domain, remainder taken from reference TRBV11-2 and TRBJ1-1, is EAGVAQSPRYKIIEKRQSVAFWCNPISGHATLYWYQQILGQGPKLLIQFQNNGVVDDSQLPKDRFSAERLKGVDSTLKIQPAKLEDSAVYLCASSLLPGGTEAFFGQGTRLTVV.

CDR3 region: CASSPGTFTTGELFF. CDR3 in DNA: TGTGCCAGCAGCCCCGGGACTTTTACCACCGGGGAGCTGTTTTTT. This chain joins TRBV7-2 and TRBJ2-2, with D maybe TRBD2 (6 bases). CDR1 and CDR2 from the germline V gene are SGHTA and FQGNSA. CDR3 length: 15 residues. V shed 5 bases and J shed 4 bases, with 14 bases lying between them.

The chain recombines TRBV5-8 with TRBJ1-1; 8 bases match TRBD1. The germline V gene encodes CDR1 SGHTS and CDR2 YDEGEE. After removal of 1 base from V and 1 base from J, the junction contained 3 bases not matched to a gene. There are 15 residues in the CDR3. The CDR3 DNA sequence: TGTGCCAGCAGCTTGTATGGACAGGGGAACACTGAAGCTTTCTTT. It translates to CASSLYGQGNTEAFF.

In this sample, this clone turned up once. The chain is built from TRBV3-1 (or the pseudogene TRBV3-2) and TRBJ1-1; D gene unclear. The CDR3 loop spans 14 amino acids. Germline CDR1 LGHDT, CDR2 YNNKEL (reference sequence). The V and J ends lost 1 base and 6 bases respectively, with 12 bases between them. The CDR3 nucleotides are TGTGCCAGCAGCCAAGGTGGGCCCCGCGCTGAAGCTTTCTTT. It specifies CASSQGGPRAEAFF.

The V gene is TRBV5-1, the J gene TRBJ2-5; D not resolved. CDR1 is SGHRS and CDR2 is YFSETQ in the germline V gene. Trimming cost V 6 bases and J 1 base, with 16 bases left between them. The CDR3 spans 15 residues. The CDR3 region is CASTVTTWSQETQYF. CDR3 in DNA: TGCGCCAGCACCGTTACTACCTGGTCCCAAGAGACCCAGTACTTC. Drawing the rest from reference TRBV5-1 and TRBJ2-5, the complete variable domain is KAGVTQTPRYLIKTRGQQVTLSCSPISGHRSVSWYQQTPGQGLQFLFEYFSETQRNKGNFPGRFSGRQFSNSRSEMNVSTLELGDSALYLCASTVTTWSQETQYFGPGTRLLVL.

The gene calls are TRBV18 and TRBJ1-1; D uncertain. Trimming removed 0 bases at V and 5 bases at J, with 10 bases between. CDR1 KGHSH and CDR2 LQKENI come from the germline V gene. The CDR3 runs 14 residues. CDR3 protein: CASSPPRGSTEAFF. In DNA form, the CDR3 reads TGTGCCAGCTCACCACCGCGGGGAAGTACTGAAGCTTTCTTT.